This note documents a single TCR beta chain sequence. This CDR3 spans 16 amino acids. CDR1 is MNHNS and CDR2 is SASEGT in the germline V gene. V shed 2 bases, J shed 7 bases, and the junction held 9 bases outside the gene matches. The data stem from a study of T cells of healthy individuals. Using its own MiXCR run on the 5' RACE reads, TCRdb lists one record per CDR3 protein. This table holds about 96,000 distinct CDR3 sequences, approximately 18% found once. The sequence derives from a human donor in good health. The chain uses TRBV6-1 and TRBJ2-2; 8 bases line up with TRBD1. The chain's CDR3 is CASSEQDRDSDGELFF. The CDR3 nucleotides read TGTGCCAGCAGTGAACAGGACAGGGATTCCGACGGGGAGCTGTTTTTT.